This T cell receptor (beta chain) was documented in a study of identical twins. Template switching, a step in the protocol, added a universal primer site, and cDNA carried unique molecular identifiers. Each CDR3 protein gets one entry after TCRdb re-called the 5' RACE reads with MiXCR. This table has roughly 350,000 distinct CDR3 sequences, approximately 10% appearing once. The germline V gene has CDR1 SGHRS and CDR2 YFSETQ. This CDR3 is built from 14 residues. Trimming took 2 bases from V and 3 from J, leaving 11 bases between them. This clonotype appeared many times. V usage is TRBV5-1 and J usage is TRBJ1-1; no definite D call. Sequencing was performed on naive T cells sorted from blood. The TCR was taken from a woman between 50 and 59 years old in good health. The CDR3 reads CASSLADRDTEAFF. The CDR3 nucleotides read TGCGCCAGCAGCTTAGCCGATCGGGACACTGAAGCTTTCTTT.